This T cell receptor (beta chain) was captured by sequencing in a study of shared clonotypes between healthy human individuals. The study, taken as a whole, reports: Generation probability values for non-shared clonotypes were lower than those for clonotypes shared by all four donors. Generally, naive subsets came out with larger estimated richness than memory subsets. Approximately 5.4% of naive CD4 clonotypes were common to a few donors.

Cells designated naive CD8 were CD45RO-negative and were positively selected for CCR7, with terminally differentiated effector memory CD45RA+ cells excluded. The V end was cut by 6 bases, the J end by 0 bases, with 12 bases between. CDR1 is SGHVS and CDR2 is FQNEAQ in the germline V gene. There are 14 residues in the CDR3. It was at deep level that the assay was run. The table came from immunoSEQ multiplex PCR; TCRdb's copy has only in-frame clones and leaves some out. This table holds some 2,100,000 clones, more than 85% found once. The table lists this clone with a count of one. Its target is unknown.

The receptor's source is a man between 18 and 35 years old in good health. Some clones in this sample may be carry-over from other donors' samples. V gene TRBV7-8 combines with J gene TRBJ2-7; D is perhaps TRBD1 (5 bases). The specimen was naive CD8+ T cells from PBMCs. The DNA for the CDR3 is TGTGCCAGCAGATCCCACAGGAGCTCCTACGAGCAGTACTTC. Its translation is CASRSHRSSYEQYF.